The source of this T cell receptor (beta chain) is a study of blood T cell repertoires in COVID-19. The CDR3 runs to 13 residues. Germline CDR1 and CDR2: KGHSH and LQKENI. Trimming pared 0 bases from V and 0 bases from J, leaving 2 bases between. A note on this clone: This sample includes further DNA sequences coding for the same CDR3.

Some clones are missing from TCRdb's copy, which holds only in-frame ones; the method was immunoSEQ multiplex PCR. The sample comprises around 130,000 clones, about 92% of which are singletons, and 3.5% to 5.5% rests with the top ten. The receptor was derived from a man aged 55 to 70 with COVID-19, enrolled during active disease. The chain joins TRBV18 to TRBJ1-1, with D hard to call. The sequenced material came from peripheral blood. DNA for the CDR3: TGTGCCAGCTCACCACCCTTGAACACTGAAGCTTTCTTT. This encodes CASSPPLNTEAFF.